The entry that follows covers one T cell receptor (beta chain) sequence. A multiplex PCR was run with 60 Vbeta primers and 13 Jbeta primers. The repertoire was sequenced with immunoSEQ multiplex PCR; TCRdb's copy has only in-frame clones and lacks some. The sample holds under 200,000 clones, roughly three quarters seen once. Germline CDR1 is PRHDT and CDR2 is FYEKMQ (reference sequence). CDR3 size: 18 residues. V gave up 2 bases and J gave up 7 bases; unmatched junction bases: 15. The sample comes from a study of cytomegalovirus exposure and HLA in healthy donors. The rearrangement links TRBV13 to TRBJ2-1, with 9 bases that match TRBD2. Sequenced input: PBMCs. The source is a woman aged 40 to 55 in good health and CMV-seropositive. The CDR3 DNA sequence: TGTGCCAGCAGCTTAAGGCCCCTTTTGGCTAGCGGGAAGAATGAGCAGTTCTTC. This codes for CASSLRPLLASGKNEQFF.